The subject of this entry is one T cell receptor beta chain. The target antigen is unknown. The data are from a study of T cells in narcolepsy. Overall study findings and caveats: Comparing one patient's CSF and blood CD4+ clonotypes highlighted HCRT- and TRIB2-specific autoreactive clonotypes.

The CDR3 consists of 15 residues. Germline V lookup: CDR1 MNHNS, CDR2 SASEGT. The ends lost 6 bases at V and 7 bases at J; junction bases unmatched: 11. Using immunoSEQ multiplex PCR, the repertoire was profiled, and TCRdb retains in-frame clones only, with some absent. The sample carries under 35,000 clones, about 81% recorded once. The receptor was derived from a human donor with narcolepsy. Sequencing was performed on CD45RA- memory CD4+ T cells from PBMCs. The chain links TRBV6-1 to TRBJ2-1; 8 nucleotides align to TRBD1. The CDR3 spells CASSQRTGTPNEQFF. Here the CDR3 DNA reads TGTGCCAGCAGCCAGAGGACAGGGACCCCTAATGAGCAGTTCTTC.